Listed here is a single TCR beta chain. Its antigen is currently not known. No much larger clonotype is one base removed from it; base qualities were not supplied. The CDR3 sequence holds 12 residues, the cysteine and phenylalanine included. Solely the CDR3 DNA is kept, with 36 bases framed from the first base. From the germline V gene, CDR1 is SNHLY and CDR2 is FYNNEI. V sheds 6 bases and J sheds 2 bases, leaving 8 bases between their ends. Receptor amplification or capture employed the immunoSEQ multiplex PCR assay. A mixture of 60 forward primers for TCR Vbeta segments and 13 reverse primers for TCR Jbeta segments was used in the multiplex PCR. A multiplex PCR assay on genomic DNA amplified the CDR3 region of rearranged TCR beta genes. Amplified TCR beta libraries were sequenced as 87-base-pair reads on the Illumina HiSeq System. Concerning the study's data processing: In a later analysis, roughly 80 million unique TCR beta chains were counted across the roughly 670 repertoires, and approximately 11 million of these chains were shared by at least two donors. To remove PCR and sequencing errors, raw reads were error-corrected and collapsed into unique sequences using a nearest-neighbor algorithm that merged closely related sequences. To assign V, D and J gene segments, CDR3 sequences were aligned to IMGT reference sequences. For a sequence to be retained, a match of at least six nucleotides was required to both a V gene segment and a J gene segment. Rearrangements were classified as productive when the CDR3 lacked stop codons and remained in frame with V and J, and all other rearrangements were classified as non-productive. CDR3 was defined by IMGT convention, running from the second conserved V-encoded cysteine to the conserved J-encoded phenylalanine. In an earlier analysis of around 540 of the donors, sequences lacking an unambiguous match to a single V gene segment were excluded. An earlier analysis of fewer than 650 of the donors classified V segments as functional when productive rearrangements were above 56.7% and as segregating when the standard deviation between donors was above 5%. A statistical classification framework was built to diagnose cytomegalovirus status from the catalog of TCR beta chain sequences. In a later analysis, TCR nucleotide sequences were compared against IMGT/GENE-DB human TR gene sequences so that V and J genes could be assigned. A later analysis assigned CDR3 sequences and most-parsimonious VDJ recombination scenarios with the TCRdist pipeline. In a later analysis, each TCR beta chain was defined by its CDR3 amino acid sequence together with its V-gene family, and reads lacking a unique V-gene family were excluded. To address suspected cross-contamination and a sequencing artifact, a later analysis removed around 590 highly shared, low-generation-probability nucleotide sequences. In a later analysis, a clonal expansion index was calculated for each public chain from normalized within-repertoire ranks of inferred template counts. In a later analysis, generation probabilities were computed using a VDJ recombination model fitted to out-of-frame rearrangements, and the results were checked against IGoR. In a later analysis, TCR-TCR, TCR-HLA and TCR-CMV co-occurrence was scored with hypergeometric tests, and a repertoire-size bias correction was applied to TCR pairs. False discovery rates were estimated in a later analysis by permuting HLA or CMV assignments 20 times. In a later analysis, co-occurring TCRs were grouped using DBSCAN, with TCRdist sequence similarity added in when clustering inside HLA-allele-positive subsets. For co-occurrence clustering, repertoires with fewer than 30,000 or more than 120,000 public chains were excluded, along with roughly 5 repertoires with anomalous nucleotide sharing. TCRdb stores this immuneACCESS table with in-frame sequences only. Part of the clones is absent; in the studies checked, under half of the shortfall reflects unresolved V genes, and no reason is known for the rest. The V and J calls and clone size were taken over from that table, and D and trimming were inferred from the DNA. The table for this sample lists 95,000 to 150,000 clones; 73% of them were counted only once. The ten largest clones add up to around 4.5% of the sample.

The data were taken from a study of cytomegalovirus exposure and HLA in healthy donors (dated by TCRdb to between 2016 and 2019). In terms of the full investigation: In an earlier analysis of 450 to 750 of the donors, about 260 Gb of sequence data and 120 million or so unique TCR beta sequences from roughly 200 million T cells were reported. Class I and class II HLA loci were covered by the typing at four-digit resolution. High-throughput TCR immunosequencing, statistical association of individual TCRs with disease status, and machine learning were combined to predict cytomegalovirus infection status. Donor age, sex, ethnicity and CMV serostatus were collected together with the repertoire data. In a later analysis, previously published TCR beta repertoires from 500 to 750 donors were re-analyzed and high-resolution HLA genotyping was added so that TCR occurrence patterns could be studied. About 320 gigabases of sequencing data and roughly 90 million unique TCR sequences were included in an early release covering roughly 700 HLA-typed donors. Five DR-DQ haplotypes were handled as single units for association and clustering, since linkage in the cohort was strong. In addition to the first cohort of several hundred subjects, a separate validation cohort of over 90 different subjects was used. On average, roughly 240,000 unique TCR beta nucleotide sequences were sequenced per donor among about 400 genotyped donors of the cohort, with 15% to 20% of those sequences being non-productive. In a later genetic analysis, genome-wide SNP genotypes for about 55% of the roughly 700 donors were used, and that subset was treated as a discovery cohort. Rather than drawing on any new phenotypic data, the later analysis identified candidate immune exposures from TCR beta sequences and the way those sequences occurred across donors. Every repertoire in the discovery cohort had been generated on one and the same sequencing platform. Typing coverage varied by locus: about 620-630 donors for A, B, C, DRB1 and DQB1; roughly 520 for DQA1; 600 to 610 for DPA1; under 490 for DPB1. Of the approximately 400 genotyped donors, about 80% fell in the genetic ancestry cluster associated with self-reported Caucasian donors. The study aimed to test whether signatures of past pathogen exposure could be identified by cataloging public T cell receptors. To decide whether each TCR beta V gene segment behaved as functional or pseudogenic, an earlier analysis of fewer than 750 of the donors relied on high-throughput TCR beta sequencing. Using immunosequencing, the study profiled T cell repertoires from fewer than 700 subjects and related those repertoires to cytomegalovirus serostatus.

Broader findings and caveats from the paper: In a later genetic analysis, a missense DCLRE1C variant was associated with V-gene and J-gene trimming of TCR beta chains, and the association was replicated in an independent cohort. A cluster of highly shared sequence variants was judged likely to represent a technical artifact of the sequencing pipeline. In a later genetic analysis, fewer N-insertions in productive TCRs were reported among donors in an Asian-associated ancestry cluster than the roughly 640-donor mean. The study gave a list of around 170 TCR beta chains associated with cytomegalovirus. Compared with equally common non-associated chains, HLA-associated TCR beta chains in a later analysis were more clonally expanded and had lower generation probabilities. Because HLA typing was unavailable for some donors at each locus, only the typed subset was used in association tests. According to a later analysis, parvovirus B19, influenza, CMV and Epstein-Barr virus appeared linked to several top co-occurrence clusters. Because the 87-base-pair reads could not distinguish some IMGT-functional V segments, including TRBV6-2 and TRBV6-3, those segments were excluded. A further reported finding was that TCR beta sequences accurately predicted the HLA-A and HLA-B alleles for most subjects in the first cohort. For the cohort, immune exposure information was limited to CMV serostatus. The classifier was reported to diagnose cytomegalovirus status with high specificity and sensitivity in both the original and validation cohorts. When HLA alleles, especially DR and DQ, strongly co-occurred, TCR associations were difficult to assign to individual alleles. A later analysis associated some 17,000 TCR beta sequences with specific HLA alleles at a false discovery rate of 0.05. Linkage disequilibrium might explain the correlated functional status among segregating V segments, but an unknown experimental factor could not be excluded. Because counts were too low, roughly 17 rarely observed V segments, including chromosome 9 orphons, were left out of the earlier analysis of roughly 600 of the donors. In an earlier analysis of under 600 of the donors, most TCR beta V segments were observed in productive rearrangements about 90% or about 30% of the time, broadly matching IMGT annotations. The cohort was sequenced for TCR beta chains only, and without alpha or paired-chain data the features that could be detected were limited. In vitro tests confirmed that three of the cytomegalovirus-associated TCR beta chains recognize cytomegalovirus antigens. Roughly uniform sequencing depth across donors was assumed in presence/absence analyses, although this assumption may not hold. Most TCR sequences were observed very rarely across donors, whereas some public TCRs were present in many individuals. A later analysis found that most CMV-associated TCR beta chains appeared HLA-restricted, with HLA associations seemingly driven largely by CMV exposure. It was suggested by the authors that the approach could potentially be generalized to other disease states and immunological phenotypes. A later analysis found that TCR association rates varied across HLA loci, with DRB1 alleles showing the most associated TCRs and HLA-C alleles the fewest.

The cohort comprised around 700 healthy bone marrow donors. All cohort members were sampled while nominally healthy, although unrecorded immune exposures were likely present. The donor tested CMV seronegative and was one of the 352 seronegative cohort members. Every donor gave a peripheral blood sample, and the peripheral blood mononuclear cells from that sample were used for TCR beta sequencing. The Qiagen DNeasy Blood Extraction Kit was used to extract genomic DNA from the blood cell samples. In this chain, TRBV2 is recombined with TRBJ2-7; TRBD1 is possibly the D segment (6 matching bases). Sequencing was carried out using PBMCs. The receptor was derived from a woman aged 40 to 50 in good health and CMV-seronegative. The CDR3 protein: CASRGTTYEQYF. The nucleotides are TGTGCCAGCAGAGGGACAACCTACGAGCAGTACTTC.